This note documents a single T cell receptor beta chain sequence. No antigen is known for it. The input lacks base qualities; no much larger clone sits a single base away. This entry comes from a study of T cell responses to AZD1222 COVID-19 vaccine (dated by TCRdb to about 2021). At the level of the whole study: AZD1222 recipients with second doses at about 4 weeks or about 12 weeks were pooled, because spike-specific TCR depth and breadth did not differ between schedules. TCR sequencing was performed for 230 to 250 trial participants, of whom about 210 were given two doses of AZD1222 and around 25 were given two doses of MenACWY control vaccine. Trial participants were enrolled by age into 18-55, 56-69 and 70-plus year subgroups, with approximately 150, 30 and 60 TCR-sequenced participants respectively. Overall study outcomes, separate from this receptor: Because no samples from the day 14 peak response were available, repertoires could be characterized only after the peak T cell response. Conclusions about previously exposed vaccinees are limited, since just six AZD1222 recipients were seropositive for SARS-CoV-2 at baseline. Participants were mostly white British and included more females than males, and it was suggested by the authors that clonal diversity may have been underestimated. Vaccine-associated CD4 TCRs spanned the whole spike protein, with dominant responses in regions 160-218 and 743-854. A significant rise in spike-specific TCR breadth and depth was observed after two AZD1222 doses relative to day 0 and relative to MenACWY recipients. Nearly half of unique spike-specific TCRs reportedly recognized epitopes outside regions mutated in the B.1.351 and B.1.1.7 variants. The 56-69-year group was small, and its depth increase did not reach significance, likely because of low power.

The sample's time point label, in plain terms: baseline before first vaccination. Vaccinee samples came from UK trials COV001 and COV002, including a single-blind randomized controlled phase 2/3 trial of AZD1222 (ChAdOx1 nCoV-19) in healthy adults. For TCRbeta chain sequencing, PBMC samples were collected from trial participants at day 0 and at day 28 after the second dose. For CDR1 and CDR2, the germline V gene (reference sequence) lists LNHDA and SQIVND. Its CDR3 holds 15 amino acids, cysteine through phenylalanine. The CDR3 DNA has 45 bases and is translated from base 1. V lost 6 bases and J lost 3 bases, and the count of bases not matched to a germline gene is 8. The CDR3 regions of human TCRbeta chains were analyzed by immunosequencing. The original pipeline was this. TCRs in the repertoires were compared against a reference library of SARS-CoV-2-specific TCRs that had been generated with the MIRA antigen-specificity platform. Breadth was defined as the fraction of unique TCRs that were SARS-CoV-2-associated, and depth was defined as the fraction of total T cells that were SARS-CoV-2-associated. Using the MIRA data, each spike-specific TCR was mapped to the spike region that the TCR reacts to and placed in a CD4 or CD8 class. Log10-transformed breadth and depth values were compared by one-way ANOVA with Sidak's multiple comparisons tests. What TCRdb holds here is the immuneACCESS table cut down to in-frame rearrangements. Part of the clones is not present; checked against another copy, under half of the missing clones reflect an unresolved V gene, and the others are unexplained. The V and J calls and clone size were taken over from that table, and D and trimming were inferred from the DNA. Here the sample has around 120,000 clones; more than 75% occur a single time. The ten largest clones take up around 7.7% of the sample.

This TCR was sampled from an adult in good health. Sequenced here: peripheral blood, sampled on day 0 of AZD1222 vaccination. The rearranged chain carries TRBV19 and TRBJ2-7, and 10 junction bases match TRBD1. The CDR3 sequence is CASSISGTGVYEQYF. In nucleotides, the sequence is TGTGCCAGTAGCATCTCCGGGACAGGGGTCTACGAGCAGTACTTC.